The 31 T cell receptor beta chains below were found in one sample sequenced in a study of blood T cell repertoires in COVID-19. Using immunoSEQ multiplex PCR, the repertoire was profiled, and TCRdb retains in-frame clones only, with some absent. Here the sample spans about 150,000 clones, approximately 86% being singletons. What was sequenced was peripheral blood. These receptors originate from a man aged 55 to 70 with COVID-19, enrolled during active disease.

The CDR3 sequence is CASSVGDRGNSPLHF. The CDR3 coding sequence is TGTGCCAGCAGCGTAGGAGACCGAGGGAATTCACCCCTCCACTTT. The rearrangement links TRBV9 to TRBJ1-6; no definite D call. Trimming took off 0 bases at V and 7 bases at J, with 11 bases between the two ends. This CDR3 is built from 15 residues. The germline gives CDR1 SGDLS, CDR2 YYNGEE.

About this clone: The sample has other DNA sequences that encode this CDR3 too. The CDR3 bases are TGTGCCAGCAGAGGACAGATGAACACTGAAGCTTTCTTT. This encodes CASRGQMNTEAFF. This rearrangement joins TRBV12-3 or TRBV12-4 to TRBJ1-1; D is possibly TRBD1 (6 bases). The V end was cut by 6 bases, the J end by 0 bases, with 8 bases between. CDR3 length equals 13 residues.

The chain joins TRBV19 to TRBJ1-2; possibly TRBD1 for D (5 bases). This CDR3 is built from 14 residues. V lost 6 bases, J lost 7 bases, and 18 bases lay in between. Germline CDR1 LNHDA, CDR2 SQIVND (reference sequence). The CDR3 coding sequence is TGTGCCAGTAGAATACCAGCAGGGTCGGGTGGCTACACCTTC. Its protein is CASRIPAGSGGYTF. Together with reference TRBV19 and TRBJ1-2, the CDR3 gives the full variable domain: DGGITQSPKYLFRKEGQNVTLSCEQNLNHDAMYWYRQDPGQGLRLIYYSQIVNDFQKGDIAEGYSVSREKKESFPLTVTSAQKNPTAFYLCASRIPAGSGGYTFGSGTRLTVV.

The J gene is TRBJ2-3, the V gene TRBV4-2; 14 nucleotides align to TRBD2. This CDR3 is built from 19 residues. Germline CDR1 reads LGHNA; CDR2 reads YNFKEQ. V lost 1 base and J lost 2; bases outside the gene matches: 8. The CDR3 sequence: CASSQAGTSGGRNTDTQYF. The CDR3 nucleotides read TGTGCCAGCAGCCAAGCTGGGACTAGCGGGGGCCGTAACACAGATACGCAGTATTTT.

The genes are TRBV28 and TRBJ1-3; 9 bases line up with TRBD1. This CDR3 is 16 amino acids long. V lost 5 bases and J lost 3; bases outside the gene matches: 8. Germline CDR1 reads MDHEN; CDR2 reads SYDVKM. This chain's CDR3 is CASSTVGQGNGNTIYF. The CDR3 DNA follows: TGTGCCAGCAGTACCGTGGGACAGGGTAATGGAAACACCATATATTTT. Looking up the rest from reference TRBV28 and TRBJ1-3 gives the full variable domain: DVKVTQSSRYLVKRTGEKVFLECVQDMDHENMFWYRQDPGLGLRLIYFSYDVKMKEKGDIPEGYSVSREKKERFSLILESASTNQTSMYLCASSTVGQGNGNTIYFGEGSWLTVV.

The rearrangement links TRBV14 to TRBJ1-2, with 7 bases matching TRBD1. The CDR3 consists of 15 residues. The ends lost 0 bases at V and 5 bases at J; junction bases unmatched: 6. Germline CDR1 reads SGHDN; CDR2 reads FVKESK. For the CDR3, the DNA is TGTGCCAGCAGCCAAGATGTTAGGACAGGTTATGGCTACACCTTC. Its protein product is CASSQDVRTGYGYTF.

The rearrangement links TRBV30 to TRBJ1-1, with D perhaps matching TRBD1 (5 bases). V was pared by 0 bases and J by 5 bases, with 10 bases between. From germline, CDR1 is GTSNPN and CDR2 SVGIG (reference sequence). CDR3 size: 13 residues. CDR3 sequence (DNA): TGTGCCTGGAGTGTACCAGGGAGGACTGAAGCTTTCTTT. The encoded protein is CAWSVPGRTEAFF.

This clone showed up just once. The chain joins TRBV7-9 to TRBJ1-4; 11 bases are shared with TRBD1. In germline, CDR1 is SEHNR, CDR2 FQNEAQ (reference sequence). This CDR3 spans 19 amino acids. Trimming removed 5 bases from V and 2 bases from J; junction bases left unmatched: 13. The CDR3 loop is CASSPRDRGSVGTNEKLFF. The CDR3 region has the DNA TGTGCCAGCAGCCCCCGGGACAGGGGGTCTGTTGGCACTAATGAAAAACTGTTTTTT.

The chain is built from TRBV19 and TRBJ2-7, with D unclear. V lost 5 bases to trimming and J lost 5 bases, with 10 bases between them. The CDR3 is 12 residues long. CDR1 and CDR2 (germline): LNHDA, SQIVND (reference sequence). The DNA of the CDR3 is TGTGCCAGTAGTTCCCGAGTCGACGAGCAGTACTTC. Translation: CASSSRVDEQYF.

This clone has a single count. The J gene is TRBJ1-2, the V gene TRBV28; 9 nucleotides agree with TRBD1. Looked up from germline, CDR1 is MDHEN and CDR2 is SYDVKM. The CDR3 runs to 13 residues. J lost 6 bases, V lost 7 bases, and 6 bases had no gene match. CDR3 protein: CASKRTGANGYTF. CDR3 DNA sequence: TGTGCCAGCAAACGGACAGGGGCGAATGGCTACACCTTC.

This chain links TRBV5-5 with TRBJ2-1, with TRBD1 matching over 9 bases. Germline lookup yields CDR1 SGHKS and CDR2 YYEKEE (reference sequence). The CDR3 contains 15 residues. V was pared by 0 bases and J by 8 bases, with 6 bases of the junction left unmatched. Here the CDR3 reads CASSLAGTGRHEQFF. The CDR3 DNA reads as TGTGCCAGCAGCTTGGCCGGGACAGGGAGACATGAGCAGTTCTTC.

The chain employs TRBV4-2 and TRBJ2-7, with 11 bases fitting TRBD2. J was trimmed by 2 bases and V by 2 bases; bases with no gene match: 2. The germline V gene encodes CDR1 LGHNA and CDR2 YNFKEQ. The CDR3 is 15 amino acids. This CDR3 reads CASSQLAGGPYEQYF. For the CDR3, the DNA is TGTGCCAGCAGCCAACTAGCGGGGGGCCCCTACGAGCAGTACTTC.

This chain uses TRBV9 with TRBJ2-3; weak D call: TRBD2 (5 bases). V dropped 6 bases and J dropped 0 bases, with 11 bases sitting between them. Germline V gene lookup returns CDR1 SGDLS and CDR2 YYNGEE. The CDR3 runs 14 residues. CDR3 coding DNA: TGTGCCAGCACCTGGAGCGGAAGCACAGATACGCAGTATTTT. Translating it yields CASTWSGSTDTQYF.

The CDR3 DNA follows: TGCGCCAGCAGCCAAGTATTGGCAGGGACTAATGAAAAACTGTTTTTT. Protein: CASSQVLAGTNEKLFF. The chain combines TRBV4-3 with TRBJ1-4, with D tentatively TRBD1 (5 bases). Trimming removed 1 base at V and 2 bases at J, with 11 bases between. CDR3 length: 16 amino acids. Germline V CDR1 and CDR2: LGHNA, YSLEER.

V and J are TRBV9 and TRBJ1-3, with D uncertain. CDR1 is SGDLS and CDR2 is YYNGEE in the germline V gene. This CDR3 has 16 amino acids. Trimming pared 4 bases from V and 0 bases from J, leaving 14 bases between. For the CDR3, the DNA is TGTGCCAGCAGCCCCAGATTTCCCCTCTCTGGAAACACCATATATTTT. Translated, it gives CASSPRFPLSGNTIYF.

CDR3 loop: CASWLRTGINYGYTF. The CDR3 nucleotides read TGTGCCAGCTGGCTGAGGACAGGGATTAACTATGGCTACACCTTC. The chain is built from TRBV6-1 and TRBJ1-2, with 8 bases fitting TRBD1. CDR3 length equals 15 residues. Germline CDR1 MNHNS, CDR2 SASEGT. With 8 bases clipped from V and 1 base from J, the junction kept 9 bases outside the gene matches.

The chain uses TRBV5-6 and TRBJ1-1; TRBD1 is a possible D gene (5 bases). The CDR3 consists of 15 residues. Germline assignment: CDR1 SGHDT and CDR2 YYEEEE. V was trimmed by 1 base and J by 0 bases, leaving 10 bases between them. CDR3: CASSLSDRLNTEAFF. The CDR3 bases are TGTGCCAGCAGCTTGTCCGACAGATTGAACACTGAAGCTTTCTTT.

The CDR3, as DNA: TGTGCCAGCAACGTACAGGGTGCATATGGCTACACCTTC. Encoded protein: CASNVQGAYGYTF. V is TRBV28 and J is TRBJ1-2, with D tentatively TRBD1 (6 bases). Trimming removed 7 bases from V and 5 bases from J, with 14 bases in between. This CDR3 is 13 amino acids long. CDR1 is MDHEN and CDR2 is SYDVKM in the germline V gene.

The chain is built from TRBV7-8 and TRBJ1-1; D not resolved. Germline-derived CDR1 and CDR2 are SGHVS and FQNEAQ. This CDR3 is 13 amino acids long. Between the trimmed V and J ends, which lost 1 base and 11 bases, there was a span of 14 bases. The chain's CDR3 is CASSLDLGAGAFF. In nucleotides, the CDR3 is TGTGCCAGCAGCTTAGATTTGGGTGCGGGCGCTTTCTTT.

The rearrangement uses TRBV9 and TRBJ2-3; a weak D match, TRBD2 (7 bases). The CDR3 spans 17 residues. Trimming took off 0 bases at V and 0 bases at J, with 14 bases between the two ends. Germline CDR1 and CDR2: SGDLS and YYNGEE. CDR3 DNA sequence: TGTGCCAGCAGCGTAGGGACGGGGGGCCTAAGCACAGATACGCAGTATTTT. It translates to CASSVGTGGLSTDTQYF.

The chain carries TRBV7-9 and TRBJ2-1; 10 positions match TRBD2. V trimming: 5 bases; J trimming: 9 bases; junction bases outside the gene matches: 10. The CDR3 runs 15 residues. Germline-derived CDR1 and CDR2 are SEHNR and FQNEAQ (reference sequence). CDR3 amino acids: CASSPPSSGSVEQFF. DNA for the CDR3: TGTGCCAGCAGCCCTCCCTCTAGCGGGAGTGTTGAGCAGTTCTTC.

The rearrangement joins TRBV5-6 to TRBJ2-7; 8 nucleotides align to TRBD1. With 2 bases clipped from V and 0 bases from J, the junction kept 1 base outside the gene matches. This CDR3 contains 14 residues. Germline V gene sequence: CDR1 SGHDT, CDR2 YYEEEE. The chain's CDR3 is CASSFGTGSYEQYF. DNA for the CDR3: TGTGCCAGCAGCTTTGGGACAGGCTCCTACGAGCAGTACTTC.

This chain uses TRBV3-1 (or the pseudogene TRBV3-2) with TRBJ1-1, with D maybe TRBD1 (5 bases). Trimming stripped 0 bases from V and 6 bases from J, with 29 bases between. Germline values: CDR1 LGHDT, CDR2 YNNKEL (reference sequence). There are 20 residues in the CDR3. CDR3 amino acids: CASSQDLQGIPLVVKAEAFF. The CDR3 DNA reads TGTGCCAGCAGCCAAGATCTTCAGGGTATTCCTCTAGTAGTGAAGGCTGAAGCTTTCTTT.

The table lists this clone with a count of one. The V gene is TRBV28, the J gene TRBJ2-5; 10 bases line up with TRBD1. This CDR3 is 16 amino acids long. Germline loops: CDR1 MDHEN, CDR2 SYDVKM. With V trimmed by 3 bases and J by 3 bases, 7 bases remained unmatched. The DNA for the CDR3 is TGTGCCAGCAGTTTGGCCGGGACAGGGGTAAAAGAGACCCAGTACTTC. Residues: CASSLAGTGVKETQYF.

This clone was counted between two and nine times. The chain links TRBV4-3 to TRBJ1-2; D unclear. The CDR3 extends over 15 amino acids. V was cut by 1 base and J by 3 bases, with 12 bases left in between. Germline V gene data show CDR1 as LGHNA and CDR2 as YSLEER. This chain's CDR3 is CASSQGQYGDYGYTF. The CDR3 region has the DNA TGCGCCAGCAGCCAAGGCCAATACGGGGACTATGGCTACACCTTC.

The V call is TRBV9, the J call TRBJ1-1; D remains unclear. V shed 4 bases and J shed 7 bases, with 11 bases lying between them. CDR3 size: 12 residues. From germline, CDR1 is SGDLS and CDR2 YYNGEE. DNA of the CDR3: TGTGCCAGCAGCCCCCAACACAATGAAGCTTTCTTT. It encodes CASSPQHNEAFF.

This chain joins TRBV19 and TRBJ1-2; unclear D gene. This CDR3 is 11 amino acids long. Germline V lookup: CDR1 LNHDA, CDR2 SQIVND (reference sequence). Trimming took off 9 bases at V and 8 bases at J, with 13 bases between the two ends. The CDR3 reads CASSGSGGYTF. DNA for the CDR3: TGTGCCAGCTCCGGGTCCGGGGGCTACACCTTC.

The chain is built from TRBV3-1 (or the pseudogene TRBV3-2) and TRBJ1-2; the D is unclear. Trimming removed 1 base from V and 5 bases from J, with 20 bases in between. Germline CDR1 reads LGHDT; CDR2 reads YNNKEL (reference sequence). The CDR3 has 17 residues. The CDR3 sequence is CASSQGLGSGGLYGYTF. The CDR3 DNA reads TGTGCCAGCAGCCAAGGTCTGGGATCTGGAGGGCTATATGGCTACACCTTC.

V is TRBV30 and J is TRBJ1-3; tentative D call: TRBD1 (6 bases). From germline, CDR1 is GTSNPN and CDR2 SVGIG (reference sequence). The V and J ends lost 3 bases and 2 bases respectively, with 29 bases between them. The CDR3 contains 20 residues. DNA of the CDR3: TGTGCCTGGAGCCGCCCACCGGGACAAGAGGAGGTACTCCCTGGAAACACCATATATTTT. It encodes CAWSRPPGQEEVLPGNTIYF.

This sequence joins TRBV19 and TRBJ1-2, with 9 bases fitting TRBD1. V was pared by 8 bases and J by 4 bases, with 8 bases of the junction left unmatched. Germline CDR1 reads LNHDA; CDR2 reads SQIVND (reference sequence). There are 14 residues in the CDR3. The CDR3 is CASGTGNRVYGYTF. Written as DNA, the CDR3 is TGTGCCAGTGGGACAGGGAACCGTGTCTATGGCTACACCTTC.

The chain uses TRBV25-1 and TRBJ1-2; 8 bases match TRBD1. Per the germline V gene, CDR1 is MGHDK and CDR2 is SYGVNS. J was trimmed by 7 bases and V by 7 bases; bases with no gene match: 8. The length of the CDR3 is 13 residues. The CDR3 loop is CASNRGRGLGYTF. CDR3 bases: TGTGCCAGCAACCGTGGCAGGGGGCTTGGCTACACCTTC.